Listed here are 22 T cell receptor beta chains from one sample, sequenced in a study of identical twins. From the 5' RACE reads, TCRdb called clonotypes with MiXCR, one entry per CDR3 protein. The data show approximately 530,000 distinct CDR3 sequences, with 20% to 25% seen just once and 0.48% held by the top ten. The same data also contributed to another study, on yellow fever vaccine responses in identical twins.

The sequenced material came from CD4+ T cells sorted from blood. These receptors came from a woman aged 18-29 years in good health.

This clonotype came up a few times. V gene TRBV28 combines with J gene TRBJ2-7; 10 nucleotides line up with TRBD2. This CDR3 has 15 amino acids. Germline V CDR1 and CDR2: MDHEN, SYDVKM. The V segment lost 7 bases and the J segment 3 bases; nucleotides outside the gene matches: 9. In DNA, the CDR3 is TGTGCCAGCATTCCGTTTCTAGCGGGAGACTACGAGCAGTACTTC. Translated: CASIPFLAGDYEQYF.

The CDR3, as DNA: TGCAGTGCTAGCCCGACTAGGAACACCGGGGAGCTGTTTTTT. Translated, it gives CSASPTRNTGELFF. The rearrangement uses TRBV20-1 and TRBJ2-2, with D perhaps matching TRBD2 (6 bases). This CDR3 has 14 amino acids. The V gene's germline CDR1 is DFQATT and CDR2 SNEGSKA (reference sequence). Trimming removed 3 bases at V and 1 base at J, with 9 bases between.

This clonotype was detected only a few times. This chain joins TRBV10-3 and TRBJ2-7; 10 nucleotides agree with TRBD1. The CDR3 has 16 residues. V lost 1 base to trimming and J lost 5 bases; unmatched junction nucleotides: 8. CDR1 ENHRY and CDR2 SYGVKD come from the germline V gene. The CDR3 reads CAISELGGTGEDEQYF. CDR3 coding DNA: TGTGCCATCAGTGAGTTAGGGGGGACAGGGGAAGACGAGCAGTACTTC.

This clonotype was seen more than once but under ten times. V is TRBV20-1 and J is TRBJ2-3, with 13 positions matching TRBD2. The CDR3 has 14 residues. Germline CDR1 reads DFQATT; CDR2 reads SNEGSKA (reference sequence). The ends lost 3 bases at V and 10 bases at J; junction bases unmatched: 7. CDR3 bases: TGCAGTGCTAGGAAACTAGCGGGAGGGCCGGCGCAGTATTTT. Translating gives CSARKLAGGPAQYF.

This clonotype showed up just a few times. The chain couples TRBV12-3 or TRBV12-4 to TRBJ1-1; the D is unclear. V lost 6 bases and J lost 1, with 6 bases in between. The CDR3 spans 12 residues. The CDR3 sequence is CASSDWNTEAFF. The CDR3 DNA reads TGTGCCAGCAGCGATTGGAACACTGAAGCTTTCTTT.

This clonotype has ten or more counts. The rearrangement joins TRBV5-6 to TRBJ2-7; the D is unclear. CDR3 length: 13 amino acids. Germline loops: CDR1 SGHDT, CDR2 YYEEEE. V was shortened by 1 base and J by 0 bases, with 5 bases between the two germline ends. The CDR3 region has the DNA TGTGCCAGCAGCTTGCAAGGCTCCTACGAGCAGTACGTC. Translated: CASSLQGSYEQYV.

This clonotype was counted ten times or more. CDR3 in amino acids: CASSQRTSLVGELFF. The CDR3 DNA follows: TGTGCCAGCAGCCAAAGGACTAGCCTTGTCGGGGAGCTGTTTTTT. J is TRBJ2-2 and V is TRBV3-1, with 8 positions matching TRBD2. The CDR3 is 15 amino acids. Germline V gene sequence: CDR1 LGHDT, CDR2 YNNKEL (reference sequence). The V and J ends lost 2 bases and 7 bases, in that order; junction bases with no gene match: 6.

The rearrangement joins TRBV7-3 to TRBJ2-3; 7 bases are a match to TRBD1. After removal of 0 bases from V and 2 bases from J, the junction contained 8 bases not matched to a gene. Looked up from germline, CDR1 is SGHTA and CDR2 is FQGTGA. The CDR3 consists of 17 residues. The CDR3 bases are TGTGCCAGCAGCTTAACGGCTCGGGACAGTTACACAGATACGCAGTATTTT. Translating gives CASSLTARDSYTDTQYF.

This clonotype occurred a few times. The CDR3 region has the DNA TGCGCCAGCAGCCAAGAGGACAGGGAGGTTCAGCCCCAGCATTTT. Its translation is CASSQEDREVQPQHF. V usage is TRBV4-1 and J usage is TRBJ1-5; 8 bases match TRBD1. V lost 0 bases and J lost 6; bases outside the gene matches: 4. The CDR3 runs to 15 residues. Germline V gives CDR1 MGHRA, CDR2 YSYEKL.

The genes are TRBV5-1 and TRBJ2-5; unclear D gene. Trimming left V 1 base short and J 2 bases short, with 9 bases between. Germline V gene sequence: CDR1 SGHRS, CDR2 YFSETQ. The CDR3 runs 14 residues. CDR3 protein: CASSLRTKQETQYF. CDR3 DNA sequence: TGCGCCAGCAGCTTGCGGACGAAACAAGAGACCCAGTACTTC.

The V and J genes are TRBV29-1 and TRBJ1-1; 8 nucleotides align to TRBD1. The CDR3 sequence is 16 residues long. J was trimmed by 4 bases and V by 1 base; bases with no gene match: 11. Per germline, CDR1 SQVTM and CDR2 ANQGSEA. The CDR3 spells CSVEVQLVQGGTEAFF. CDR3 nucleotide sequence: TGCAGCGTTGAAGTGCAATTGGTACAGGGGGGCACTGAAGCTTTCTTT.

The rearrangement uses TRBV29-1 and TRBJ2-3, with TRBD2 matching over 7 bases. CDR1 SQVTM and CDR2 ANQGSEA come from the germline V gene. J lost 4 bases, V lost 7 bases, and 5 bases had no gene match. The CDR3 has 12 residues. The CDR3 protein is CSGREGSDTQYF. CDR3 in DNA: TGCAGCGGCAGGGAGGGCTCAGATACGCAGTATTTT.

This clonotype was seen more than once but under ten times. The chain recombines TRBV20-1 with TRBJ2-7, with TRBD2 identical over 7 bases. The CDR3 is 12 amino acids. Germline assignment: CDR1 DFQATT and CDR2 SNEGSKA (reference sequence). With V trimmed by 0 bases and J by 6 bases, 2 bases remained unmatched. The CDR3 bases are TGCAGTGCTAGAGAGACTAGCAGCGAGCAGTACGTC. As protein: CSARETSSEQYV.

The chain recombines TRBV3-1 with TRBJ2-1, with 10 positions matching TRBD2. The length of the CDR3 is 16 residues. Germline V gives CDR1 LGHDT, CDR2 YNNKEL (reference sequence). V lost 0 bases and J lost 9; bases outside the gene matches: 8. CDR3: CASSQDVAGGWSEQFF. CDR3 in DNA: TGTGCCAGCAGCCAAGATGTAGCGGGAGGATGGAGTGAGCAGTTCTTC.

V usage is TRBV7-3 and J usage is TRBJ2-1; the match to TRBD2 covers 10 bases. The junction had 17 bases not matched to a gene; V was cut back by 5 bases and J by 16 bases. CDR3 length equals 15 residues. Germline V gene sequence: CDR1 SGHTA, CDR2 FQGTGA. In DNA form, the CDR3 reads TGTGCCAGCAGCCCACACTCACGAGCTCTAGCGGGAGTTTTCTTC. It yields the protein CASSPHSRALAGVFF.

The chain has TRBV29-1 and TRBJ2-4; a weak D match, TRBD2 (6 bases). V was pared by 4 bases and J by 5 bases, with 15 bases between. Germline loops: CDR1 SQVTM, CDR2 ANQGSEA. This CDR3 has 14 residues. The CDR3 loop is CSVGGVGLENIQYF. The DNA of the CDR3 is TGCAGCGTTGGGGGCGTGGGACTCGAAAACATTCAGTACTTC.

The CDR3 sequence: CASSLRGQGNQPQHF. CDR3 in DNA: TGCGCCAGCAGCTTGCGTGGACAGGGGAATCAGCCCCAGCATTTT. The rearrangement joins TRBV5-1 to TRBJ1-5, with TRBD1 matching over 9 bases. V lost 1 base, J lost 4 bases, and 3 bases stayed unmatched. Per the germline V gene, CDR1 is SGHRS and CDR2 is YFSETQ. This CDR3 has 15 residues.

This sequence joins TRBV7-3 and TRBJ2-1; D may be TRBD1 or TRBD2 (5 bases each). The CDR3 runs to 17 residues. Germline V gene sequence: CDR1 SGHTA, CDR2 FQGTGA. V lost 6 bases to trimming and J lost 6 bases, with 24 bases between them. Here the CDR3 DNA reads TGTGCCAGCAGTTACAAACGCCGGGACCCGCTGGTCAATGAGCAGTTCTTC. Protein sequence: CASSYKRRDPLVNEQFF.

The chain joins TRBV12-3 or TRBV12-4 to TRBJ2-1, with 9 bases identical to TRBD2. There are 14 residues in the CDR3. V lost 3 bases to trimming and J lost 9 bases; unmatched junction nucleotides: 6. The CDR3 DNA is TGTGCCAGCAGTTTGAATAGCGGGGGCCCTGAGCAGTTCTTC. This translates into CASSLNSGGPEQFF.

The V call is TRBV6-2 or TRBV6-3, the J call TRBJ2-2; TRBD2 agrees at 8 bases. V lost 6 bases to trimming and J lost 3 bases; unmatched junction nucleotides: 12. The CDR3 extends over 17 amino acids. The germline CDR1 and CDR2 sequences are MNHEY and SVGEGT. The CDR3 is CASSIGLATSYTGELFF. As DNA, the CDR3 is TGTGCCAGCAGCATAGGACTAGCTACAAGTTACACCGGGGAGCTGTTTTTT.

This CDR3 is CASSRKQLSTDTQYF. The CDR3 DNA follows: TGTGCCAGCAGTCGGAAACAGTTAAGCACAGATACGCAGTATTTT. The chain employs TRBV27 and TRBJ2-3; D is uncertain. This CDR3 region has 15 residues. From germline, CDR1 is MNHEY and CDR2 SMNVEV (reference sequence). V dropped 5 bases and J dropped 0 bases, with 12 bases sitting between them.

This clonotype came up a few times. V usage is TRBV10-3 and J usage is TRBJ2-5; 13 bases agree with TRBD2. CDR1 and CDR2 (germline): ENHRY, SYGVKD. V shed 4 bases and J 3 bases; nucleotides not matched to a gene: 2. This CDR3 has 15 residues. The CDR3 protein is CAISATSGGKETQYF. CDR3 nucleotides: TGTGCCATCAGTGCGACTAGCGGGGGGAAAGAGACCCAGTACTTC.